This paragraph covers one T cell receptor beta chain sequence. Libraries were prepared by immunoSEQ multiplex PCR; TCRdb keeps only in-frame clonotypes and omits some of them. The sample carries fewer than 120,000 clones, approximately 90% recorded once. The data were obtained in a study of control samples from healthy donors and cancer patients. V dropped 3 bases and J dropped 4; count of bases not matched to a gene: 12. Per germline, CDR1 SGHVS and CDR2 FQNEAQ. The CDR3 spans 17 residues. The sequenced sample consisted of PBMCs. The TCR comes from a woman aged 60-75 years with lung cancer. The chain links TRBV7-8 to TRBJ1-1; TRBD1 aligns across 9 bases. The CDR3 sequence: CASSFRTGVGLGTEAFF. The CDR3 DNA is TGTGCCAGCAGCTTTCGGACAGGGGTGGGCTTGGGCACTGAAGCTTTCTTT.